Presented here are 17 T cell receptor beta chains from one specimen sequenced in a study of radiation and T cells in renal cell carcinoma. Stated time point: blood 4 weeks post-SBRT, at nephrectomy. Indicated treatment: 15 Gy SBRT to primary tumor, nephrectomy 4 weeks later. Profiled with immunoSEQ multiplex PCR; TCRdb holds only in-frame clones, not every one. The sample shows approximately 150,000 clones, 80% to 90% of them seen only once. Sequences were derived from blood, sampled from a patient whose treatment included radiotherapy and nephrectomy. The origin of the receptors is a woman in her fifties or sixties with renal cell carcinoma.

The CDR3 protein is CASSYSSGSGELFF. In DNA, the CDR3 is TGTGCCAGCAGTTACTCTTCAGGCTCCGGGGAGCTGTTTTTT. The gene calls are TRBV6-6 and TRBJ2-2; no clear D gene. CDR3 length: 14 residues. Germline-derived CDR1 and CDR2 are MNHNY and SVGAGI (reference sequence). Trimming took off 0 bases at V and 6 bases at J, with 8 bases between the two ends.

For the CDR3, the DNA is TGTGCCAGTAGTCGCCGGACAGGGGAAGCCAAAAACATTCAGTACTTC. Translating it yields CASSRRTGEAKNIQYF. This chain connects TRBV19 to TRBJ2-4; TRBD1 agrees at 9 bases. J gave up 0 bases and V 5 bases, and 5 bases lay outside the gene matches. CDR1 and CDR2 (germline): LNHDA, SQIVND (reference sequence). The length of the CDR3 is 16 residues.

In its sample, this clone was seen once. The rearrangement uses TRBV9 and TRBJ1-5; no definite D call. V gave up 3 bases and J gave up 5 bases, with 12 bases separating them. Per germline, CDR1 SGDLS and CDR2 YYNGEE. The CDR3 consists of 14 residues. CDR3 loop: CASSEMDLYQPQHF. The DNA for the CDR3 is TGTGCCAGCAGCGAAATGGACCTCTATCAGCCCCAGCATTTT.

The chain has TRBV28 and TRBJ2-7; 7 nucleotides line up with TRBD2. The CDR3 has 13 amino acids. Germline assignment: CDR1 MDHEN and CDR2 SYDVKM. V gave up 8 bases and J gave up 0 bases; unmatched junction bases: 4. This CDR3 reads CASFPGGSYEQYF. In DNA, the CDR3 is TGTGCCAGCTTCCCGGGGGGCTCCTACGAGCAGTACTTC.

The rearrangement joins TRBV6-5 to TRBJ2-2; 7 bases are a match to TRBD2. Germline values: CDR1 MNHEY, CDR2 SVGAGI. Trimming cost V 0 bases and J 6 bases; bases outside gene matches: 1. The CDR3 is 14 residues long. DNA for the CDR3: TGTGCCAGCAGTTACTCGACTAGCCCCGGGGAGCTGTTTTTT. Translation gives CASSYSTSPGELFF.

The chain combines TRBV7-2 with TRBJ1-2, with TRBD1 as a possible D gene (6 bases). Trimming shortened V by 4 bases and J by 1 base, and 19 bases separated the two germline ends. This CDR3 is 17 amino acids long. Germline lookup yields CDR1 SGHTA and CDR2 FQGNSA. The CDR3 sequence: CASSSHMDSELNYGYTF. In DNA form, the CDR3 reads TGTGCCAGCAGCTCACATATGGACAGCGAACTTAACTATGGCTACACCTTC.

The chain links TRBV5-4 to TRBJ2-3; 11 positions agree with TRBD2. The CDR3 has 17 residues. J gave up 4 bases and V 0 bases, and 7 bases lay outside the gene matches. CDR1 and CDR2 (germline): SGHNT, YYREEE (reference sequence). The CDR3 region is CASSLGLAGGGADTQYF. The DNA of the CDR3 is TGTGCCAGCAGCTTGGGGCTAGCGGGAGGTGGGGCAGATACGCAGTATTTT.

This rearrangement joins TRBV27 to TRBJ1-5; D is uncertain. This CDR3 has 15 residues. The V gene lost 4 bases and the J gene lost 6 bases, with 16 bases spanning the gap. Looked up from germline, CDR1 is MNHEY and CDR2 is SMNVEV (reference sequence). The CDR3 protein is CASSSRAEGLQPQHF. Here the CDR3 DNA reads TGTGCCAGCAGTTCCCGGGCCGAAGGTCTTCAGCCCCAGCATTTT.

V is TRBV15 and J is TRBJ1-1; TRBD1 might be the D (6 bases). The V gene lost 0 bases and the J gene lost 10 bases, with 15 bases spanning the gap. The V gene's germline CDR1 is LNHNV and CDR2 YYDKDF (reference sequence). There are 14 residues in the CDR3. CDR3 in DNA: TGTGCCACCAGCAGAGATCCACAGGGCGGGGGAGCTTTCTTT. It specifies CATSRDPQGGGAFF.

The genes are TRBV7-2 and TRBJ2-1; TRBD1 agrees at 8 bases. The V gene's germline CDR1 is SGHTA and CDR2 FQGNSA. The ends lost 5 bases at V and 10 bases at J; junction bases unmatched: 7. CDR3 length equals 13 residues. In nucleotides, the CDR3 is TGTGCCAGCAGCGCGGACAGGGCTCGGGAGCAGTTCTTC. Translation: CASSADRAREQFF.

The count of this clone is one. CDR3 region: CASSGKGGPETGELFF. The CDR3 region has the DNA TGTGCCAGCAGCGGGAAGGGGGGGCCTGAGACCGGGGAGCTGTTTTTT. This sequence joins TRBV5-4 and TRBJ2-2, with D possibly being TRBD2 (7 bases). Germline CDR1 and CDR2: SGHNT and YYREEE (reference sequence). The CDR3 covers 16 residues. Trimming shortened V by 4 bases and J by 5 bases, and 18 bases separated the two germline ends.

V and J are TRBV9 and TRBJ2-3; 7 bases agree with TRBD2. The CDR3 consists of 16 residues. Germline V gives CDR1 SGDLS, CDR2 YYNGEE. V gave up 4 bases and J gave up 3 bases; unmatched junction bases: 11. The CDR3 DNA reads TGTGCCAGCAGCCCCCGGGGAGGGGATGGGACAGATACGCAGTATTTT. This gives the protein CASSPRGGDGTDTQYF.

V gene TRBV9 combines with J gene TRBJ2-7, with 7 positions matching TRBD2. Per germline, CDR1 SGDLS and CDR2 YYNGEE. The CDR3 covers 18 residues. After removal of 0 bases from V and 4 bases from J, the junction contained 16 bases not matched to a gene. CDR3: CASSVAPAVGGSLYEQYF. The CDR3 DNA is TGTGCCAGCAGCGTAGCTCCTGCGGTCGGCGGGAGTCTATACGAGCAGTACTTC.

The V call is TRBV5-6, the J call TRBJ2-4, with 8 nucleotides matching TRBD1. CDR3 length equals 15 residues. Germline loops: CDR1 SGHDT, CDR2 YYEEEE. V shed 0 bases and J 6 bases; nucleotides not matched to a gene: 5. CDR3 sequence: CASSLDRGTGNIQYF. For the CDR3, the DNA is TGTGCCAGCAGCTTGGACAGGGGGACGGGAAACATTCAGTACTTC.

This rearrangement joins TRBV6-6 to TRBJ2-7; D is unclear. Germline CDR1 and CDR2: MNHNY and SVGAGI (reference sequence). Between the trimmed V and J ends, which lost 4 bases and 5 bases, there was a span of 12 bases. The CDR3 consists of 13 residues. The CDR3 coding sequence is TGTGCCAGCAGTTCGCGGTACGAAAACGAGCAGTACTTC. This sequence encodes CASSSRYENEQYF.

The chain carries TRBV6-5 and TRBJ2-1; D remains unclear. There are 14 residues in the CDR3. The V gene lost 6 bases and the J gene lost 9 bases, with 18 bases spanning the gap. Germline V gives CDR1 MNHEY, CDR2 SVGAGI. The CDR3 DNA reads TGTGCCAGCAGCCGTCCGGTCCGCGCGGCTGAGCAGTTCTTC. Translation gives CASSRPVRAAEQFF.

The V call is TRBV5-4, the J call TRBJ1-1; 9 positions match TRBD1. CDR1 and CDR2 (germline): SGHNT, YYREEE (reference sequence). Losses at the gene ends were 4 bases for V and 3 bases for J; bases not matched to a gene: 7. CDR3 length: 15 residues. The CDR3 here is CASSRGDREDTEAFF. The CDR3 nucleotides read TGTGCCAGCAGCCGGGGGGACAGGGAAGACACTGAAGCTTTCTTT.